This T cell receptor beta chain was sequenced during a study of T cell repertoires in cytomegalovirus infection (dated by TCRdb to the late 2010s). About the investigation overall: Peptide stimulations targeted recently identified HLA-C-restricted CMV epitopes, whose presentation resists viral immunomodulation, together with well-studied HLA-B-restricted epitopes. Because public TCR beta signatures pointed to carriage of CMV infection together with the matching HLA type, the HLA type of each donor mattered for the analysis. What the study reported, not specific to this receptor: The ex vivo response was dominated by HLA-C-restricted CMV-specific TCR beta clonotypes, and the single most frequent clonotype in two of eight donors was supplied by these HLA-C-restricted clonotypes. In both this cohort and an independent cohort of under 450 donors, the cumulative frequency of public TCR beta family members distinguished carriers of CMV infection plus the relevant HLA type.

Sequencing was carried out with an Illumina HiSeq 1500. Through fastp at Q25 and MiXCR, TCRdb rebuilt clones from the public reads, retaining in-frame beta chains. Duplicate CDR3 protein sequences are folded into a single record with the most common DNA and genes. Here the sample has about 100,000 distinct CDR3 sequences; roughly 41% occur a single time. The top ten clones comprise roughly 70% of the sample. The sample's treatment or condition label, in plain terms: in vitro stimulation with specific CMV peptide epitopes to enrich CMV-specific T cells. This clonotype was counted only a few times. Its antigen is unknown. Within one base of it there is no much larger clone, and no base qualities were kept. The sequenced sample was CD8+ T cells from cultured PBMCs, obtained from culture after CMV antigen stimulation. The receptor was isolated from a human donor in good health (CMV status not recorded). Some clones in this sample may be carry-over from other donors' samples.

This receptor carries the CDR3 CASTLNRGGVNTEAFF. The bases are TGTGCCAGCACTCTGAACAGGGGTGGGGTGAACACTGAAGCTTTCTTT. Recombination linked TRBV2 to TRBJ1-1, with 7 junctional bases fitting TRBD1. CDR1 SNHLY and CDR2 FYNNEI are derived from the germline V gene. The CDR3 covers 16 residues, taking in both the cysteine and the phenylalanine. The only DNA kept is the CDR3, 48 bases in frame from the first base. Trimming accounts for 7 bases at V and 0 bases at J, while the number of junction bases matched to no gene is 11.